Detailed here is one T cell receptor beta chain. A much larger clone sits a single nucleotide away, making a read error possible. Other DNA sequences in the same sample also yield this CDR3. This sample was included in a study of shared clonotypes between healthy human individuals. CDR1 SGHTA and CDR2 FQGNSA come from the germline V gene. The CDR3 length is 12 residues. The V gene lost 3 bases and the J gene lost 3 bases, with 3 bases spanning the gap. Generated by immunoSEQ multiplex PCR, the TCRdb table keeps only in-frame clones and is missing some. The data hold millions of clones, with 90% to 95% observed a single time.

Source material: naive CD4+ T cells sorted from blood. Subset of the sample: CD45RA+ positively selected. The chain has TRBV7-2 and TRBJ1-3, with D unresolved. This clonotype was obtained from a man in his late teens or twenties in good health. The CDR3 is CASSLVGNTIYF. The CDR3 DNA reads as TGTGCCAGCAGCTTGGTTGGAAACACCATATATTTT.